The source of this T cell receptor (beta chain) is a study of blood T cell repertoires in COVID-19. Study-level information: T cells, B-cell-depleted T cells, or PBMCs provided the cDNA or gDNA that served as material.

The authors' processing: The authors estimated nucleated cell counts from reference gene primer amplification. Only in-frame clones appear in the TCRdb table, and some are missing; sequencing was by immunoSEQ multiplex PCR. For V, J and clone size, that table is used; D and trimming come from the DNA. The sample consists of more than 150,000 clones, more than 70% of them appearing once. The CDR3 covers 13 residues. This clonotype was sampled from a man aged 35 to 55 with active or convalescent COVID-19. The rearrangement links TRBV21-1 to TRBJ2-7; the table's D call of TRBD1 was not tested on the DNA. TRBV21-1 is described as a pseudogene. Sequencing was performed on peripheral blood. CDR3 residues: CASSKDRGQEQYF. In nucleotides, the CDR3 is TGTGCCAGCAGCAAGGACAGGGGGCAAGAGCAGTACTTC.